The sample holds a few counts of the clone carrying this T cell receptor (beta chain). The antigen is unknown. These data belong to a study of metastatic and nonmetastatic thyroid tumors. Treatment of any kind had been given to no patient before thyroid surgery. Study-level points and caveats: Across blood and tumor, TCR beta diversity in malignant thyroid tumors was reportedly significantly higher than in benign nodules.

Original data processing: The study took CDR3 differences across clinicopathological groups and made a distant-metastasis classifier for papillary thyroid cancer from them. TCRdb used MiXCR to call clones anew from the PCR reads. The V and J calls reflect TCRdb's pipeline rather than the authors' work. The sample consists of 25,000 to 30,000 clones, around 3.5% of them appearing once. The source material was blood. The receptor was derived from a male donor with papillary thyroid cancer or a benign thyroid nodule (not recorded which). Some clones in this sample may be carry-over from other donors' samples.

The CDR3 bases are TGTGCCAGCAGCCCGACAGGGGCAAATACTGGAAACACCATATATTTT. Amino acids: CASSPTGANTGNTIYF. J is TRBJ1-3 and V is TRBV12-3 or TRBV12-4; 8 bases agree with TRBD1. After removal of 6 bases from V and 2 bases from J, the junction contained 9 bases not matched to a gene. This CDR3 region has 16 residues.